One sample yielded the 5 T cell receptor beta chains listed below, sequenced in a study of identical twins. MiXCR was run by TCRdb on the 5' RACE reads, yielding one entry per CDR3 protein. The sample has hundreds of thousands of distinct CDR3 sequences, more than 6.5% seen once. The same sample was also studied in work on yellow fever vaccine responses in identical twins.

Specimen: memory (CD45RO+) T cells sorted from blood. These receptors originate from a woman in her late teens or twenties in good health.

This clonotype was seen at least ten times. This chain joins TRBV12-5 and TRBJ2-5; D perhaps matches TRBD2 (5 bases). V lost 3 bases and J 4 bases, leaving 6 bases between the germline ends. The V gene's germline CDR1 is LGHNT and CDR2 FRNRAP. The CDR3 has 12 residues. CDR3: CASGFGVETQYF. CDR3 in DNA: TGTGCTAGTGGTTTCGGGGTAGAGACCCAGTACTTC.

The table lists this clonotype with many counts. The junction does not match germline at one end; this may be a read error. V and J are TRBV2 and TRBJ2-7; D remains unclear. This CDR3 is built from 12 residues. Germline CDR1 and CDR2: SNHLY and FYNNEI. DNA for the CDR3: TGTGCCAGCACTGAAGGTATTAAGGAGCAGTACTTC. Translated: CASTEGIKEQYF. Using reference TRBV2 and TRBJ2-7 for the parts outside the CDR3, the full variable domain is EPEVTQTPSHQVTQMGQEVILRCVPISNHLYFYWYRQILGQKVEFLVSFYNNEISEKSEIFDDQFSVERPDGSNFTLKIRSTKLEDSAMYFCASTEGIKEQYFGPGTRLTVT.

This clonotype has only a few counts. V is TRBV6-5 and J is TRBJ1-2, with D possibly TRBD1 on 6 matching bases. The V gene lost 6 bases and the J gene lost 7 bases, with 12 bases spanning the gap. In germline, CDR1 is MNHEY, CDR2 SVGAGI. The CDR3 loop spans 12 amino acids. This chain's CDR3 is CASRQGMIGYTF. CDR3 DNA sequence: TGTGCCAGCAGGCAGGGGATGATTGGCTACACCTTC.

This clonotype showed up just a few times. The chain couples TRBV15 to TRBJ2-3; D may be TRBD2 (6 bases). V lost 1 base to trimming and J lost 2 bases, with 10 bases between them. CDR3 length: 15 residues. CDR1 is LNHNV and CDR2 is YYDKDF in the germline V gene (reference sequence). The CDR3 loop is CATSRGAGTTDTQYF. In nucleotides, the CDR3 is TGTGCCACCAGCAGAGGGGCGGGGACCACAGATACGCAGTATTTT.

The chain links TRBV6-2 or TRBV6-3 to TRBJ1-5, with D tentatively TRBD1 (5 bases). V lost 8 bases, J lost 6 bases, and 14 bases lay in between. The CDR3 spans 13 residues. Germline CDR1 reads MNHEY; CDR2 reads SVGEGT. CDR3 in DNA: TGTGCCAGCTCCGGGACCCCAGGTCAGCCCCAGCATTTT. This sequence encodes CASSGTPGQPQHF.